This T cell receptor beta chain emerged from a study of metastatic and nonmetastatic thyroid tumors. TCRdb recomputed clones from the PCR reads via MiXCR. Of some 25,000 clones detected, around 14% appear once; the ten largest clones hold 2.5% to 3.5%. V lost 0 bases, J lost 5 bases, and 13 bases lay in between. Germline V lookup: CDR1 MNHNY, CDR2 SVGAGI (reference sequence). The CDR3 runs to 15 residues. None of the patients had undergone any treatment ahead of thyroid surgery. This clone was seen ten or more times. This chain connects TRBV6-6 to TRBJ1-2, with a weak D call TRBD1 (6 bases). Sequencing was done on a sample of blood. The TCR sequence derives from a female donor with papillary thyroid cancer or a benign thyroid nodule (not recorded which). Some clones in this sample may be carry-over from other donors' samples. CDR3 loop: CASSYSAGQPYGYTF. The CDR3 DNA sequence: TGTGCCAGCAGTTACTCGGCCGGACAGCCTTATGGCTACACCTTC.